This entry concerns a single T cell receptor (beta chain). Its antigen specificity is not known. No base-level quality is on record; no much larger clone is a single base apart. The sample originates from a study of blood T cell repertoires in COVID-19 (dated by TCRdb to 2018 to 2020). Study-wide context: Collaborator samples came from the United States, Italy and Spain and covered acute and convalescent phases of COVID-19. The material from the prospective study consisted of cDNA or gDNA derived from T cells, B-cell-depleted T cells, or PBMCs. Deeply sampled blood TCRbeta repertoires from subjects exposed to, actively infected with, or recovered from COVID-19 were included in the dataset. The repertoires were released in a freely available public database intended as a resource for research on the immune response to SARS-CoV-2. Samples were obtained from the ongoing ImmuneRACE study (first 160 participants) and from 1,200 or so subjects provided by 6 global collaborators. The sample metadata nearly always contained a de-identified subject ID, COVID-19 status, age in years and sex. Where available, HLA class I and class II types were obtained from metadata supplied by the sample provider rather than from assay-based typing. General conclusions and limits of the study: The quantity of clinical and demographic metadata differed by source and by participant and was supplied without curation.

TCRbeta CDR3 regions were amplified from genomic DNA using the immunoSEQ Assay, a bias-controlled multiplex PCR. The authors processed their data as follows. The number of nucleated cells in each sample was estimated by amplification of reference gene primers within the assay. To quantify the absolute abundance of each unique TCRbeta CDR3 rearrangement, sequence reads were collapsed and filtered. For each sample, productive Simpson clonality was calculated as the square root of Simpson's diversity index across productive rearrangements. As stored in TCRdb, this immuneACCESS dataset retains in-frame rearrangements with V and J assigned. A fraction of the clones does not appear; measured against another copy, unresolved V genes explain less than half of the discrepancy, and the remainder lacks a known reason. V, J and clone size are those of that table, while D and trimming were read from the DNA. The sample data list over 150,000 clones, and approximately 78% of these were observed just once. The ten most abundant clones make up 17% of the sample.

Participants in the prospective study were aged roughly 18 to 100 years, lived in over 20 United States geographic areas, and enrolled through a virtual design. In the prospective study, cohorts were assigned on the basis of participant-reported clinical history obtained from a screening survey and a study questionnaire. ImmuneRACE Cohort 3 recovered participants were defined by two consecutive negative NP/OP PCR tests, healthcare professional clearance, or symptom resolution. Mobile phlebotomists in the prospective study collected whole blood, serum and a nasopharyngeal or oropharyngeal swab from every participant. Prospective study participants could optionally give additional blood draws and questionnaires over an approximately two-month period. Before DNA extraction, blood samples from the prospective study were shipped at room temperature or frozen. There are 17 amino acids in the CDR3, from cysteine to phenylalanine inclusive. The DNA shown is the 51-base CDR3, in frame from base 1. From a lookup of the germline V gene, CDR1 and CDR2 are SNHLY and FYNNEI. Germline trimming amounts to 4 bases on V and 4 bases on J, with 10 as the count of junction bases outside the gene matches.

The sequence joins TRBV2 to TRBJ1-4; 9 middle bases align to TRBD1. Sequencing input: PBMCs or T cells enriched from blood (not recorded which). This receptor was taken from a woman aged 50 to 60 who had recovered from COVID-19. The sequenced DNA is TGTGCCAGCAGTGGGTCCCGGGACAGGGACCGTAATGAAAAACTGTTTTTT. Its protein product is CASSGSRDRDRNEKLFF.